This TCR beta chain was recorded in a study of cytomegalovirus exposure and HLA in healthy donors. Study overall: Early released data had around 79 million unique TCRs, all coming from HLA-typed donors.

The PCR ran on 60 Vbeta and 13 Jbeta primers. Sequencing used immunoSEQ multiplex PCR; TCRdb keeps in-frame clones, though not all of them. The repertoire holds about 98,000 clones, with under 80% as singletons. The V gene end was trimmed by 5 bases and the J gene end by 7 bases; junction bases not matched to a gene: 5. Germline V gives CDR1 SGHRS, CDR2 YFSETQ. This CDR3 has 14 residues. The chain couples TRBV5-1 to TRBJ1-4, with TRBD1 identical over 10 bases. Sequencing was performed on PBMCs. The receptor's source is a human donor in good health. The CDR3 loop reads CASRPGTGAEKLFF. DNA for the CDR3: TGCGCCAGCAGACCCGGGACAGGGGCTGAAAAACTGTTTTTT.